The next 6 T cell receptor beta chains were all read from a single sample in a study of T cell responses to AZD1222 COVID-19 vaccine. Assay used: immunoSEQ multiplex PCR; TCRdb lists only in-frame clones, some missing. Of over 95,000 clones in the sample, approximately 90% were seen once. Sequences were derived from peripheral blood, sampled on day 0 of AZD1222 vaccination. The receptor source for this set is an adult in good health.

V and J are TRBV10-1 and TRBJ1-5; D not resolved. The CDR3 extends over 12 amino acids. CDR1 and CDR2 from the germline V gene are WNHNN and SYGVQD (reference sequence). Deletions cut 7 bases from V and 3 bases from J, with 7 bases between. Here the CDR3 DNA reads TGCGCCAGCAAAAGTTTCAATCAGCCCCAGCATTTT. Encoded protein: CASKSFNQPQHF.

V usage is TRBV4-2 and J usage is TRBJ2-7; D perhaps matches TRBD2 (6 bases). Germline V gene lookup returns CDR1 LGHNA and CDR2 YNFKEQ. This CDR3 contains 14 residues. With 4 bases removed from V and 2 bases from J, the gap between germline ends came to 12 bases. The CDR3 region has the DNA TGTGCCAGCAGCCCCGATGGGGGGACCTACGAGCAGTACTTC. Translated, it gives CASSPDGGTYEQYF.

CDR3 sequence: CASSGLSPWAYNEQFF. The CDR3, as DNA: TGTGCCAGCAGCGGACTTTCCCCCTGGGCCTACAATGAGCAGTTCTTC. This chain links TRBV6-2 or TRBV6-3 with TRBJ2-1; possibly TRBD2 for D (5 bases). The length of the CDR3 is 16 residues. The V gene lost 6 bases and the J gene lost 2 bases, with 17 bases spanning the gap. The V gene's germline CDR1 is MNHEY and CDR2 SVGEGT.

V gene TRBV18 combines with J gene TRBJ1-4; TRBD1 matches at 7 bases. The V gene end was trimmed by 3 bases and the J gene end by 4 bases; junction bases not matched to a gene: 2. CDR1 is KGHSH and CDR2 is LQKENI in the germline V gene. The CDR3 is 14 residues long. The CDR3 nucleotides are TGTGCCAGCTCACCCCGACAGGGTAATGAAAAACTGTTTTTT. The encoded protein is CASSPRQGNEKLFF.

The V and J genes are TRBV19 and TRBJ1-5; D gene unclear. V was trimmed by 4 bases and J by 5 bases, leaving 9 bases between them. This CDR3 has 13 residues. The V gene's germline CDR1 is LNHDA and CDR2 SQIVND (reference sequence). The CDR3 protein is CASSRPGYQPQHF. CDR3 DNA sequence: TGTGCCAGTAGTAGACCGGGCTATCAGCCCCAGCATTTT.

The chain recombines TRBV7-8 with TRBJ2-1; 16 bases are shared with TRBD2. Germline assignment: CDR1 SGHVS and CDR2 FQNEAQ. CDR3 length: 16 amino acids. V dropped 4 bases and J dropped 9; count of bases not matched to a gene: 6. The CDR3 region is CASSSGLAGGIIEQFF. DNA of the CDR3: TGTGCCAGCAGCTCGGGACTAGCGGGGGGGATAATTGAGCAGTTCTTC.